What follows are 9 T cell receptor beta chains derived from one specimen sequenced in a study of cytomegalovirus exposure and HLA in healthy donors. The PCR made use of 60 Vbeta and 13 Jbeta primers. Some clones are missing from TCRdb's copy, which holds only in-frame ones; the method was immunoSEQ multiplex PCR. The data hold just over 150,000 clones, with 65% to 85% observed a single time. Source material: PBMCs. The origin of the receptors is a male donor in good health and CMV-seropositive.

This clone has more than one count but fewer than ten. The rearrangement links TRBV29-1 to TRBJ1-5; the D is unclear. Trimming pared 4 bases from V and 3 bases from J, leaving 7 bases between. CDR3 length: 12 residues. Germline-derived CDR1 and CDR2 are SQVTM and ANQGSEA. The CDR3 DNA is TGCAGCGTTGCCGGGAACAATCAGCCCCAGCATTTT. It translates to CSVAGNNQPQHF.

This chain links TRBV11-2 with TRBJ1-6, with 11 bases that match TRBD1. This CDR3 has 15 residues. CDR1 is SGHAT and CDR2 is FQNNGV in the germline V gene. J was trimmed by 8 bases and V by 6 bases; bases with no gene match: 6. CDR3 amino acids: CASRTPGQGDSPLHF. DNA of the CDR3: TGTGCCAGCAGAACCCCGGGACAGGGGGATTCACCCCTCCACTTT. Full variable domain (outside the CDR3, taken from reference TRBV11-2 and TRBJ1-6): EAGVAQSPRYKIIEKRQSVAFWCNPISGHATLYWYQQILGQGPKLLIQFQNNGVVDDSQLPKDRFSAERLKGVDSTLKIQPAKLEDSAVYLCASRTPGQGDSPLHFGNGTRLTVT.

V is TRBV19 and J is TRBJ2-1, with 11 nucleotides matching TRBD2. V lost 5 bases, J lost 7 bases, and 4 bases stayed unmatched. The CDR3 is 14 amino acids. From germline, CDR1 is LNHDA and CDR2 SQIVND (reference sequence). The CDR3 is CASSVAGGKNEQFF. The CDR3 DNA reads as TGTGCCAGTAGTGTAGCGGGAGGGAAAAATGAGCAGTTCTTC.

This chain links TRBV11-2 with TRBJ2-3; no clear D. Germline V lookup: CDR1 SGHAT, CDR2 FQNNGV. V lost 3 bases to trimming and J lost 6 bases, with 4 bases between them. The CDR3 loop spans 11 amino acids. DNA of the CDR3: TGTGCCAGCAGCTTCATGGATACGCAGTATTTT. Its translation: CASSFMDTQYF.

The gene calls are TRBV6-5 and TRBJ2-7, with TRBD2 matching over 12 bases. The CDR3 totals 13 residues. V lost 5 bases to trimming and J lost 4 bases; unmatched junction nucleotides: 0. CDR1 and CDR2 (germline): MNHEY, SVGAGI. The CDR3 protein is CASSGLAGYEQYF. CDR3 nucleotide sequence: TGTGCCAGCAGTGGACTAGCGGGATACGAGCAGTACTTC.

This chain connects TRBV10-3 to TRBJ1-2; D is unclear. The V and J ends lost 0 bases and 5 bases respectively, with 10 bases between them. Germline CDR1 ENHRY, CDR2 SYGVKD. The CDR3 runs to 14 residues. CDR3 bases: TGTGCCATCAGTGAGTCTGCACGAACTTATGGCTACACCTTC. Translation: CAISESARTYGYTF.

This chain joins TRBV4-1 and TRBJ2-3; no firm D call. Germline CDR1 and CDR2: MGHRA and YSYEKL. The CDR3 is 13 amino acids. Between the trimmed V and J ends, which lost 2 bases and 2 bases, there was a span of 5 bases. Here the CDR3 reads CASSQTYTDTQYF. CDR3 sequence (DNA): TGCGCCAGCAGCCAAACCTACACAGATACGCAGTATTTT.

This chain links TRBV5-1 with TRBJ1-2, with TRBD1 identical over 8 bases. Looked up from germline, CDR1 is SGHRS and CDR2 is YFSETQ. The CDR3 consists of 14 residues. With 5 bases clipped from V and 3 bases from J, the junction kept 6 bases outside the gene matches. This CDR3 is CASRLLQGDYGYTF. DNA for the CDR3: TGCGCCAGCAGATTATTACAGGGGGACTATGGCTACACCTTC.

V is TRBV6-6 and J is TRBJ2-7; D unclear. This CDR3 is built from 16 residues. The germline gives CDR1 MNHNY, CDR2 SVGAGI (reference sequence). The germline V and J ends were trimmed by 0 bases and 1 base, with 13 bases remaining between them. CDR3 nucleotide sequence: TGTGCCAGCAGTTACTCGAGACCCGACGGGTCCTACGAGCAGTACTTC. Encoded protein: CASSYSRPDGSYEQYF.